The clone carrying this T cell receptor beta chain turned up a few times. Trimming removed 8 bases from V and 4 bases from J, with 15 bases in between. The CDR3 extends over 14 amino acids. In germline, CDR1 is MNHNS, CDR2 SASEGT. These data are taken from a study of T-cell reconstitution after alpha-beta-depleted transplantation in children. Unique molecular identifiers were used in preparing the TCRbeta library. TCRdb re-called the PCR reads with MiXCR, one entry per CDR3 protein. The sample carries roughly 500,000 distinct CDR3 sequences, around 19% recorded once. This TCR derives from a human donor who donated a stem cell graft to a child with acute lymphoblastic leukemia. The J gene is TRBJ2-1, the V gene TRBV6-1; D is unresolved. The sequencing here drew on PBMCs from the stem cell graft donor, taken from the stem cell graft. The CDR3 DNA is TGTGCCAGCCGCCAAGGCACTACGTACAATGAGCAGTTCTTC. Residues: CASRQGTTYNEQFF.